These 29 T cell receptor beta chains were sequenced from one sample in a study of shared clonotypes between healthy human individuals. Using immunoSEQ multiplex PCR, the repertoire was profiled, and TCRdb retains in-frame clones only, with some absent. The data hold about 2.4 million clones, with 93% observed a single time. Sequencing was carried out using naive CD4+ T cells from PBMCs. Subset described: CD45RA+ positively selected. Source of these receptors: a man younger than 30 in good health. Some clones in this sample may be carry-over from other donors' samples.

The chain links TRBV4-1 to TRBJ2-7; no reliable D call. The CDR3 loop spans 15 amino acids. V lost 2 bases and J lost 3, with 14 bases in between. Germline V gene lookup returns CDR1 MGHRA and CDR2 YSYEKL. CDR3 loop: CASSQPITEHYEQYF. CDR3 coding DNA: TGCGCCAGCAGCCAACCCATCACGGAGCACTACGAGCAGTACTTC.

The rearrangement joins TRBV19 to TRBJ1-1, with unresolved D. The germline V and J ends were trimmed by 6 bases and 0 bases, with 17 bases remaining between them. This CDR3 is 16 amino acids long. Germline CDR1 is LNHDA and CDR2 is SQIVND (reference sequence). In nucleotides, the CDR3 is TGTGCCAGTAGCCCCCGGTTTACTCTCATGAACACTGAAGCTTTCTTT. This gives the protein CASSPRFTLMNTEAFF.

The rearrangement joins TRBV6-6 to TRBJ2-6, with D possibly matching TRBD1 (5 bases). The CDR3 consists of 15 residues. Trimming shortened V by 5 bases and J by 4 bases, and 12 bases separated the two germline ends. Germline CDR1 and CDR2: MNHNY and SVGAGI (reference sequence). CDR3 DNA sequence: TGTGCCAGCAGTCGAACAGGCTCCGGGGCCAACGTCCTGACTTTC. Translating it yields CASSRTGSGANVLTF.

About this clone itself: Other DNA sequences from this sample encode an identical CDR3 as well. V usage is TRBV5-1 and J usage is TRBJ1-3, with a tentative D call TRBD1 (5 bases). V lost 0 bases to trimming and J lost 4 bases, with 11 bases between them. This CDR3 has 15 amino acids. The germline gives CDR1 SGHRS, CDR2 YFSETQ. CDR3 in amino acids: CASSLGGYSGNTIYF. CDR3 bases: TGCGCCAGCAGCTTGGGGGGCTATTCAGGAAACACCATATATTTT.

V is TRBV5-6 and J is TRBJ1-1; perhaps TRBD1 as D (6 bases). Germline CDR1 is SGHDT and CDR2 is YYEEEE. Trimming stripped 1 base from V and 0 bases from J, with 10 bases between. This CDR3 spans 15 amino acids. CDR3 sequence: CASSLTGRMNTEAFF. The DNA for the CDR3 is TGTGCCAGCAGCTTGACAGGGCGTATGAACACTGAAGCTTTCTTT.

This chain connects TRBV9 to TRBJ2-1; a weak D match, TRBD1 (6 bases). V lost 2 bases and J lost 14, with 17 bases in between. CDR3 size: 13 residues. Looked up from germline, CDR1 is SGDLS and CDR2 is YYNGEE. The CDR3 DNA is TGTGCCAGCAGCGTCGAGCCCCAGGGGAAAGAGTTCTTC. Translation gives CASSVEPQGKEFF.

V and J are TRBV6-5 and TRBJ2-1; D not certain. Germline CDR1 MNHEY, CDR2 SVGAGI. V was shortened by 6 bases and J by 8 bases, with 11 bases between the two germline ends. CDR3 length: 12 residues. CDR3 in amino acids: CASSRFFDEQFF. The CDR3 region has the DNA TGTGCCAGCAGCCGCTTTTTCGATGAGCAGTTCTTC.

This chain connects TRBV5-1 to TRBJ2-5; D is unresolved. The V and J ends lost 6 bases and 1 base respectively, with 13 bases between them. Germline CDR1 is SGHRS and CDR2 is YFSETQ. This CDR3 is 14 amino acids long. CDR3 nucleotides: TGCGCCAGCAAACTGGGTCCGGTCCAAGAGACCCAGTACTTC. Protein: CASKLGPVQETQYF.

The chain joins TRBV15 to TRBJ1-1; 10 nucleotides match TRBD1. This CDR3 is 16 amino acids long. In germline, CDR1 is LNHNV, CDR2 YYDKDF (reference sequence). V lost 3 bases and J lost 3; bases outside the gene matches: 7. The DNA of the CDR3 is TGTGCCACCAGCAGTCGACAGGGGGCTTTGGACACTGAAGCTTTCTTT. Amino acid sequence: CATSSRQGALDTEAFF.

The genes are TRBV30 and TRBJ1-1, with D possibly matching TRBD1 (5 bases). This CDR3 has 13 residues. Trimming removed 2 bases at V and 5 bases at J, with 12 bases between. From germline, CDR1 is GTSNPN and CDR2 SVGIG (reference sequence). The CDR3 DNA reads TGTGCCTGGAGTATCCTGGGGACTACTGAAGCTTTCTTT. As protein: CAWSILGTTEAFF.

The V gene is TRBV27, the J gene TRBJ2-1; D call uncertain. V lost 8 bases to trimming and J lost 10 bases, with 12 bases between them. CDR1 is MNHEY, CDR2 SMNVEV, per germline (reference sequence). This CDR3 has 11 amino acids. The CDR3 reads CASSLRAEQFF. In DNA form, the CDR3 reads TGTGCCAGCTCTCTAAGGGCGGAGCAGTTCTTC.

The rearrangement links TRBV2 to TRBJ1-2; possibly TRBD1 for D (5 bases). The CDR3 has 16 residues. Trimming left V 6 bases short and J 3 bases short, with 20 bases between. The germline gives CDR1 SNHLY, CDR2 FYNNEI. The CDR3 reads CASSRELQDSYYGYTF. Here the CDR3 DNA reads TGTGCCAGCAGCCGAGAATTACAGGACTCGTACTATGGCTACACCTTC.

This clone has just one count. This chain connects TRBV7-2 to TRBJ2-2; 11 nucleotides agree with TRBD2. Germline V gene lookup returns CDR1 SGHTA and CDR2 FQGNSA. This CDR3 region has 16 residues. J was trimmed by 2 bases and V by 5 bases; bases with no gene match: 4. CDR3 in amino acids: CASSATSGSNTGELFF. In DNA, the CDR3 is TGTGCCAGCAGCGCTACTAGCGGGAGCAACACCGGGGAGCTGTTTTTT. Drawing the rest from reference TRBV7-2 and TRBJ2-2, the complete variable domain is GAGVSQSPSNKVTEKGKDVELRCDPISGHTALYWYRQSLGQGLEFLIYFQGNSAPDKSGLPSDRFSAERTGGSVSTLTIQRTQQEDSAVYLCASSATSGSNTGELFFGEGSRLTVL.

V and J are TRBV11-2 and TRBJ1-2; 7 nucleotides align to TRBD1. V lost 5 bases to trimming and J lost 4 bases; unmatched junction nucleotides: 13. CDR3 length equals 16 residues. The germline V gene has CDR1 SGHAT and CDR2 FQNNGV. This CDR3 is CASSTRTGRLGYGYTF. CDR3 bases: TGTGCCAGCAGCACTCGGACAGGCCGTCTCGGCTATGGCTACACCTTC.

This clone was seen a single time. The chain carries TRBV14 and TRBJ2-3; possibly TRBD1 or TRBD2 for D (5 bases each). The germline CDR1 and CDR2 sequences are SGHDN and FVKESK. The CDR3 extends over 15 amino acids. V was clipped by 1 base and J by 1 base, with 9 bases between them. CDR3 nucleotide sequence: TGTGCCAGCAGCCAAGCCGGGGCAGGCACAGATACGCAGTATTTT. Encoded protein: CASSQAGAGTDTQYF.

With respect to this clone: This specimen includes other DNA sequences encoding the same CDR3. V is TRBV10-3 and J is TRBJ2-6, with a tentative D call TRBD2 (6 bases). The germline V gene has CDR1 ENHRY and CDR2 SYGVKD. V shed 6 bases and J shed 3 bases, with 6 bases lying between them. CDR3 length: 13 amino acids. The CDR3 reads CAISGSGANVLTF. As DNA, the CDR3 is TGTGCCATCAGCGGGAGTGGGGCCAACGTCCTGACTTTC.

V and J are TRBV28 and TRBJ2-5; D might be TRBD1 (6 bases). The CDR3 loop spans 16 amino acids. Deletions cut 1 base from V and 1 base from J, with 13 bases between. Germline assignment: CDR1 MDHEN and CDR2 SYDVKM. CDR3 loop: CASSLSIGGLQETQYF. The CDR3 DNA is TGTGCCAGCAGTTTATCAATTGGGGGCCTCCAAGAGACCCAGTACTTC. Supplemented by reference TRBV28 and TRBJ2-5, the full variable domain reads DVKVTQSSRYLVKRTGEKVFLECVQDMDHENMFWYRQDPGLGLRLIYFSYDVKMKEKGDIPEGYSVSREKKERFSLILESASTNQTSMYLCASSLSIGGLQETQYFGPGTRLLVL.

This clone was seen a single time. This sequence joins TRBV14 and TRBJ2-1; unclear D gene. The V gene lost 0 bases and the J gene lost 6 bases, with 12 bases spanning the gap. The CDR3 runs to 15 residues. CDR1 SGHDN and CDR2 FVKESK come from the germline V gene. CDR3 residues: CASSQDMGPPNEQFF. As DNA, the CDR3 is TGTGCCAGCAGCCAAGATATGGGCCCCCCCAATGAGCAGTTCTTC.

The genes are TRBV7-2 and TRBJ2-5; possibly TRBD2 for D (5 bases). The DNA matches TRBJ2-7 better at its end, which makes the J call doubtful. Germline assignment: CDR1 SGHTA and CDR2 FQGNSA. This CDR3 comprises 14 residues. The CDR3 nucleotides read TGTGCCAGCAGCTTAGGGACTCCTGTAGGCGAGCAGTACTTC. Its protein is CASSLGTPVGEQYF.

The CDR3 DNA reads as TGTGCCAGCAGCTTATCCGGGGCCCCCAATCAGCCCCAGCATTTT. The encoded protein is CASSLSGAPNQPQHF. The chain combines TRBV7-3 with TRBJ1-5, with D maybe TRBD1 (5 bases). V dropped 2 bases and J dropped 3 bases, with 11 bases sitting between them. The CDR3 has 15 amino acids. Looked up from germline, CDR1 is SGHTA and CDR2 is FQGTGA.

The V gene is TRBV28, the J gene TRBJ2-1; maybe TRBD2 (5 bases). The CDR3 runs 13 residues. Germline CDR1 is MDHEN and CDR2 is SYDVKM. With 7 bases removed from V and 9 bases from J, the gap between germline ends came to 16 bases. CDR3 in amino acids: CASTTTRSGEQFF. CDR3 coding DNA: TGTGCCAGCACCACCACACGGAGCGGTGAGCAGTTCTTC.

V is TRBV5-4 and J is TRBJ1-4, with unresolved D. The CDR3 loop spans 17 amino acids. CDR1 and CDR2 from the germline V gene are SGHNT and YYREEE (reference sequence). The ends were cut back, 3 bases at V and 1 base at J, with 16 bases in the middle. For the CDR3, the DNA is TGTGCCAGCAGCTGGGCGGGAGAGGGTCTAACTAATGAAAAACTGTTTTTT. It specifies CASSWAGEGLTNEKLFF.

The chain carries TRBV30 and TRBJ2-1; 9 bases align to TRBD2. Per germline, CDR1 GTSNPN and CDR2 SVGIG (reference sequence). The V and J ends lost 0 bases and 13 bases, in that order; junction bases with no gene match: 4. The CDR3 runs to 12 residues. CDR3 sequence (DNA): TGTGCCTGGAGTGTGGTAGCGGGAGTACAGTTCTTC. The encoded protein is CAWSVVAGVQFF.

The rearrangement links TRBV27 to TRBJ2-6, with D possibly TRBD1 on 5 matching bases. From germline, CDR1 is MNHEY and CDR2 SMNVEV (reference sequence). The CDR3 sequence is 16 residues long. Trimming removed 6 bases at V and 0 bases at J, with 12 bases between. CDR3: CASRGQAHSGANVLTF. As DNA, the CDR3 is TGTGCCAGCAGAGGACAAGCCCACTCTGGGGCCAACGTCCTGACTTTC.

The chain employs TRBV19 and TRBJ1-4; D gene ambiguous. Trimming stripped 7 bases from V and 0 bases from J, with 12 bases between. This CDR3 spans 15 amino acids. CDR1 and CDR2 from the germline V gene are LNHDA and SQIVND (reference sequence). The DNA for the CDR3 is TGTGCCAGTATGTCCCGGCCTTCAACTAATGAAAAACTGTTTTTT. Translating gives CASMSRPSTNEKLFF.

Only one count was recorded for this clone. The chain joins TRBV29-1 to TRBJ2-1; D gene uncertain. V lost 7 bases and J 3 bases, leaving 13 bases between the germline ends. Germline assignment: CDR1 SQVTM and CDR2 ANQGSEA. The CDR3 covers 13 residues. This CDR3 reads CSAQATLYNEQFF. For the CDR3, the DNA is TGCAGCGCTCAGGCAACCCTCTACAATGAGCAGTTCTTC.

The chain uses TRBV27 and TRBJ1-4, with D possibly being TRBD1 (5 bases). V gave up 10 bases and J gave up 3 bases, with 21 bases separating them. Looked up from germline, CDR1 is MNHEY and CDR2 is SMNVEV (reference sequence). The CDR3 sequence is 16 residues long. The CDR3 here is CATGIRERGANEKLFF. DNA for the CDR3: TGTGCCACCGGAATACGGGAACGGGGCGCTAATGAAAAACTGTTTTTT.

The V and J genes are TRBV2 and TRBJ2-7; D possibly corresponds to TRBD1 (5 bases). Germline V lookup: CDR1 SNHLY, CDR2 FYNNEI. Trimming shortened V by 5 bases and J by 2 bases, and 7 bases separated the two germline ends. The CDR3 is 12 amino acids. In nucleotides, the CDR3 is TGTGCCAGCAGTCGACAGACCTACGAGCAGTACTTC. Its translation: CASSRQTYEQYF.

The V and J genes are TRBV15 and TRBJ2-5; 10 positions agree with TRBD1. The V gene's germline CDR1 is LNHNV and CDR2 YYDKDF (reference sequence). The CDR3 has 14 residues. V gave up 8 bases and J gave up 2 bases; unmatched junction bases: 5. The CDR3 sequence is CATSGTGVQETQYF. CDR3 nucleotide sequence: TGTGCCACCTCCGGGACAGGGGTACAAGAGACCCAGTACTTC. Together with reference TRBV15 and TRBJ2-5, the CDR3 gives the full variable domain: DAMVIQNPRYQVTQFGKPVTLSCSQTLNHNVMYWYQQKSSQAPKLLFHYYDKDFNNEADTPDNFQSRRPNTSFCFLDIRSPGLGDTAMYLCATSGTGVQETQYFGPGTRLLVL.